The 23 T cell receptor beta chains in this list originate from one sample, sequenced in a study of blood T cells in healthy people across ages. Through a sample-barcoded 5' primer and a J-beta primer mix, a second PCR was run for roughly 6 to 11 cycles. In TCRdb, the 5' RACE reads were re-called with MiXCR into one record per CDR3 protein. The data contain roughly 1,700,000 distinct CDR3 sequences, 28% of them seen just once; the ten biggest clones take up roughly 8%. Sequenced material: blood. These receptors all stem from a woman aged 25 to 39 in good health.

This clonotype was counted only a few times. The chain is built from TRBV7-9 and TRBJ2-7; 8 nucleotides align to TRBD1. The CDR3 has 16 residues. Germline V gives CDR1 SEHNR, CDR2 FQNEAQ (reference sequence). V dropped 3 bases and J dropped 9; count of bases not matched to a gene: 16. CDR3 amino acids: CASSFWGPGQVEGQYF. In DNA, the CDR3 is TGTGCCAGCAGCTTCTGGGGTCCGGGACAGGTGGAAGGGCAGTACTTC.

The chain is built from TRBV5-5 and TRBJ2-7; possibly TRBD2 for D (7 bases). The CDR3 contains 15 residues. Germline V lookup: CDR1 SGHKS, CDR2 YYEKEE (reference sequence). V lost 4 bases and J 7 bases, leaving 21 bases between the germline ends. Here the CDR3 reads CASSPTSSYTGEQYF. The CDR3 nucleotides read TGTGCCAGCAGCCCGACTAGCTCCTACACAGGGGAGCAGTACTTC.

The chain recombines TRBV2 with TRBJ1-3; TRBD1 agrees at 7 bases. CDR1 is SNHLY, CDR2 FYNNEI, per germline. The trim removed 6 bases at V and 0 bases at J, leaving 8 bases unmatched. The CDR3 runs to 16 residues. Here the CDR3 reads CASSGQDSSSGNTIYF. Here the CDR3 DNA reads TGTGCCAGCAGCGGACAGGACTCGAGCTCTGGAAACACCATATATTTT.

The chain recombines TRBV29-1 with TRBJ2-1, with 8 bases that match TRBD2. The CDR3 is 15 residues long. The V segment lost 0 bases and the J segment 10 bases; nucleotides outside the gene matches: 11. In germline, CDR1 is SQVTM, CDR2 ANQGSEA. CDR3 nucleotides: TGCAGCGTTGAAGATGTCGGGGGGGGCATCCACGAGCAGTTCTTC. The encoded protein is CSVEDVGGGIHEQFF.

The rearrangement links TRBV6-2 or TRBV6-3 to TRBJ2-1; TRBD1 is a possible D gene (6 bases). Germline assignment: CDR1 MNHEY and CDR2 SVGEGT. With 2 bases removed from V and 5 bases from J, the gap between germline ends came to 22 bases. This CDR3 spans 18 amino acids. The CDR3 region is CASSYGRGWAAKDNEQFF. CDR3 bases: TGTGCCAGCAGTTACGGTAGGGGGTGGGCAGCAAAAGACAATGAGCAGTTCTTC.

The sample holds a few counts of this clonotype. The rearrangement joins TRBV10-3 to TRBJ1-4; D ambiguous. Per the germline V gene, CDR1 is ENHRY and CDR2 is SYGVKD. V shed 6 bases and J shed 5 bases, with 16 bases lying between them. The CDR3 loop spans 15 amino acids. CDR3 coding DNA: TGTGCCATCAGGGGTGGAACCGGATCGAATGAAAAACTGTTTTTT. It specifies CAIRGGTGSNEKLFF.

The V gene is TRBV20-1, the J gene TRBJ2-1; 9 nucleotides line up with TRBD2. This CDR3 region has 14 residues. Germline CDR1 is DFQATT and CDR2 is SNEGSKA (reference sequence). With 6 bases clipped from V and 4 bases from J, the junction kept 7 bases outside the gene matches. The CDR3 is CSAYRSGGYNEQFF. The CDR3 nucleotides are TGCAGTGCCTACCGTAGCGGGGGTTACAATGAGCAGTTCTTC.

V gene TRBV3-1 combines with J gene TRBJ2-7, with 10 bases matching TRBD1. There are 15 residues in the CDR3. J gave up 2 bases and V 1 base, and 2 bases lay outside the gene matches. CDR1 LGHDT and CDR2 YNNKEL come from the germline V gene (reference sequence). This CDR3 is CASSQVGTGAYEQYF. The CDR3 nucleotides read TGTGCCAGCAGCCAAGTTGGGACAGGGGCCTACGAGCAGTACTTC.

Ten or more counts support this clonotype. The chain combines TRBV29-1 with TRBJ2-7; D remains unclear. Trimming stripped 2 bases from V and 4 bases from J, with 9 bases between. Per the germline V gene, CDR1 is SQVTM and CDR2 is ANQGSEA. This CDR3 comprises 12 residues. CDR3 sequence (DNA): TGCAGCGTTGAAATGAACGATTACGAGCAGTACTTC. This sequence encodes CSVEMNDYEQYF.

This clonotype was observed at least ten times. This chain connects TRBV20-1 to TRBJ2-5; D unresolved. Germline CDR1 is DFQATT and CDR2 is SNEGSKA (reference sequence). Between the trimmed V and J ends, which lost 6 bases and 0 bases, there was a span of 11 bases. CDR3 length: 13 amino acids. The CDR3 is CSATVSYQETQYF. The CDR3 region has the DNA TGCAGTGCAACCGTGTCGTACCAAGAGACCCAGTACTTC.

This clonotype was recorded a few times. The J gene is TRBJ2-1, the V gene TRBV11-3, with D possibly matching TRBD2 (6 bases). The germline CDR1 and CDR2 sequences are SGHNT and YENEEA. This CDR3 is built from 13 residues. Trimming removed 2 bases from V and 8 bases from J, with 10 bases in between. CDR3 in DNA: TGTGCCAGCAGCTTATGGACTATGGATGAGCAGTTCTTC. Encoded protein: CASSLWTMDEQFF.

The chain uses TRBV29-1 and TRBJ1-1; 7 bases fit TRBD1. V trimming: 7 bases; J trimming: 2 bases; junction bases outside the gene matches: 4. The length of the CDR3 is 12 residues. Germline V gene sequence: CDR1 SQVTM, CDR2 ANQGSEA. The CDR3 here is CSGGQINTEAFF. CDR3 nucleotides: TGCAGCGGGGGACAGATCAACACTGAAGCTTTCTTT.

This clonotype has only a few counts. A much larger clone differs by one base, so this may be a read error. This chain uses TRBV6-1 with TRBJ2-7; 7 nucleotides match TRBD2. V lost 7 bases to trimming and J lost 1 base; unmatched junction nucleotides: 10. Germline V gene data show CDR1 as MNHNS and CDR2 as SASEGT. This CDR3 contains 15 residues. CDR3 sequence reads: CASTLGGSGSYEQYF. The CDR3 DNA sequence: TGTGCCAGCACTTTGGGGGGGAGTGGGTCCTACGAGCAGTACTTC.

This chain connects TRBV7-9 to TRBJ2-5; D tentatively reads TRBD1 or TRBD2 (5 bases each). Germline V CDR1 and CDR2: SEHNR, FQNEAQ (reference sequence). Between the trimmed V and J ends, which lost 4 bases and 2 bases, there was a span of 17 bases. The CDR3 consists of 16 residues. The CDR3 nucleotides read TGTGCCAGCAGCTGGTCCCGGGACCTAATTCAAGAGACCCAGTACTTC. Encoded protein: CASSWSRDLIQETQYF.

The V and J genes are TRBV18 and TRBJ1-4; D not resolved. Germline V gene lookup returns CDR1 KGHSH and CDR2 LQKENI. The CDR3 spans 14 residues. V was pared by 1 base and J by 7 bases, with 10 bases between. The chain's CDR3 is CASSPQETREKLFF. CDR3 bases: TGTGCCAGCTCACCACAGGAGACTCGTGAAAAACTGTTTTTT.

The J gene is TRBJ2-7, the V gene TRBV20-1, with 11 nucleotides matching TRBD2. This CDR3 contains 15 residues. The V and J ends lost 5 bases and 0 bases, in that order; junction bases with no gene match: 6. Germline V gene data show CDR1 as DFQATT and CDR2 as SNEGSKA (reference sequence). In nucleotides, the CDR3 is TGCAGTGCTCCTTCTAGCGGGGGGAGCTCCTACGAGCAGTACTTC. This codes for CSAPSSGGSSYEQYF.

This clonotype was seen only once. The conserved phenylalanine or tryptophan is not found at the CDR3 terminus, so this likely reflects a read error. The chain's CDR3 is CASRTSLGPDNVLTS. The CDR3 region has the DNA TGTGCCAGCAGGACAAGTCTGGGGCCTGACAACGTCCTGACTTCC. This chain joins TRBV7-9 and TRBJ2-6; the D gene is possibly TRBD1 (5 bases). CDR1 and CDR2 (germline): SEHNR, FQNEAQ (reference sequence). V lost 6 bases to trimming and J lost 9 bases, with 18 bases between them. The CDR3 spans 15 residues.

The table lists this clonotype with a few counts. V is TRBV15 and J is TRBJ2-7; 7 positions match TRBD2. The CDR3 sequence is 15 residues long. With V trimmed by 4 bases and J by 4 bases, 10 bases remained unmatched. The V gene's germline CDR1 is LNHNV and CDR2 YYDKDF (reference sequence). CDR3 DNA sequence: TGTGCCACCAGCATCGACTTAGGGCGGGGGTACGAGCAGTACTTC. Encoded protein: CATSIDLGRGYEQYF.

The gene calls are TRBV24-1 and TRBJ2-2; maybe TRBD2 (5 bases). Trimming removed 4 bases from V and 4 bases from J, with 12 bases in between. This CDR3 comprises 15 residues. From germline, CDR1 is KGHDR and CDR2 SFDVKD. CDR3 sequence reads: CATSDPRGPTGELFF. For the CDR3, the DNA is TGTGCCACCAGTGACCCCCGAGGGCCCACCGGGGAGCTGTTTTTT.

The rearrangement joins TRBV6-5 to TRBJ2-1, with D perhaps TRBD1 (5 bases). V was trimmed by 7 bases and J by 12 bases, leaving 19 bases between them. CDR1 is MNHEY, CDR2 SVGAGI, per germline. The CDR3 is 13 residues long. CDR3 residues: CASNLSVQGTQFF. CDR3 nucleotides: TGTGCCAGCAATTTATCGGTCCAGGGAACGCAGTTCTTC.

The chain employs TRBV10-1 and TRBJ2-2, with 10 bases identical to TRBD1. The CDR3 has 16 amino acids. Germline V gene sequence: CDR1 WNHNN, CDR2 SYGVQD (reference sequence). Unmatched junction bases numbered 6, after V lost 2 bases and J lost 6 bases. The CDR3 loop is CASSEPGTGVAGELFF. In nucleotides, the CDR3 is TGCGCCAGCAGTGAGCCGGGGACAGGGGTTGCCGGGGAGCTGTTTTTT.

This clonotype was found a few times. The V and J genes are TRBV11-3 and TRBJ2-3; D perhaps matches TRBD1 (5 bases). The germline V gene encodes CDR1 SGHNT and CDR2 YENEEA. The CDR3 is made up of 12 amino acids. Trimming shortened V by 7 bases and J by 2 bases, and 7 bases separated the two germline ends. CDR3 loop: CASKQDTDTQYF. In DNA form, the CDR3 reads TGTGCCAGCAAACAGGACACAGATACGCAGTATTTT.

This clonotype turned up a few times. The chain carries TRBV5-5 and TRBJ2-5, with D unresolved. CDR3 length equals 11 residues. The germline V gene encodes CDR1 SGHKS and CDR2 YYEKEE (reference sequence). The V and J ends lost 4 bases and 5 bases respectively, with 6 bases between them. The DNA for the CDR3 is TGTGCCAGCAGCACGTGGGAGACCCAGTACTTC. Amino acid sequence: CASSTWETQYF.